The 15 T cell receptor beta chains reported below all come from one sample, sequenced in a study of cytotoxic CD8 clonotypes in ibrutinib-treated CLL. The method was immunoSEQ multiplex PCR; TCRdb's version includes in-frame clones alone and lacks a portion of them. The sample lists fewer than 25,000 clones, roughly three quarters seen once, with about 29% in the top ten. The source material was PBMCs, sampled after 24 months of ibrutinib treatment. These receptor sequences come from a human donor with chronic lymphocytic leukemia.

In this sample, this clone turned up a few times. V usage is TRBV18 and J usage is TRBJ1-6, with 9 bases that match TRBD1. The CDR3 covers 16 residues. V was clipped by 6 bases and J by 6 bases; unmatched bases: 9. Germline V gene data show CDR1 as KGHSH and CDR2 as LQKENI. The CDR3 DNA is TGTGCCAGCTCCCTCCAGCGGGACAGGGCTAATTCACCCCTCCACTTT. Its translation is CASSLQRDRANSPLHF.

This sequence joins TRBV29-1 and TRBJ2-2; no definite D call. Between the trimmed V and J ends, which lost 6 bases and 5 bases, there was a span of 10 bases. Germline V gene lookup returns CDR1 SQVTM and CDR2 ANQGSEA. The CDR3 sequence is 12 residues long. The DNA of the CDR3 is TGCAGCGTCATTTGGGAAACCGGGGAGCTGTTTTTT. Its translation: CSVIWETGELFF.

This clone showed up just once. This chain uses TRBV19 with TRBJ2-5, with a weak D call TRBD2 (5 bases). CDR1 is LNHDA, CDR2 SQIVND, per germline (reference sequence). The CDR3 runs to 14 residues. V was cut by 6 bases and J by 1 base, with 12 bases left in between. DNA for the CDR3: TGTGCCAGTAGCCGGGAACGGAGCCAAGAGACCCAGTACTTC. Its protein product is CASSRERSQETQYF.

The chain employs TRBV18 and TRBJ2-3, with 7 bases matching TRBD1. The germline V gene has CDR1 KGHSH and CDR2 LQKENI. V dropped 0 bases and J dropped 0; count of bases not matched to a gene: 0. The CDR3 is 15 amino acids. For the CDR3, the DNA is TGTGCCAGCTCACCACCGGGACAGAGCACAGATACGCAGTATTTT. Its protein is CASSPPGQSTDTQYF.

The sample holds a few counts of this clone. The CDR3, as DNA: TGTGCCAGCAGTTTAGCGGGGGGGCCCTCAGATACGCAGTATTTT. It translates to CASSLAGGPSDTQYF. The V gene is TRBV2, the J gene TRBJ2-3; 11 bases match TRBD2. The CDR3 consists of 15 residues. J gave up 4 bases and V 5 bases, and 5 bases lay outside the gene matches. Germline CDR1 and CDR2: SNHLY and FYNNEI.

Points on this clone: The junction differs from germline at one of its ends, possibly a read error. The chain joins TRBV18 to TRBJ1-3; 9 bases align to TRBD1. The CDR3 has 16 amino acids. Germline values: CDR1 KGHSH, CDR2 LQKENI. CDR3: CVSSPSGDRAGNTIYF. The CDR3 bases are TGTGTCAGCTCACCGTCCGGGGACAGGGCTGGAAACACCATATATTTT.

The chain joins TRBV4-1 to TRBJ2-1; D not resolved. This CDR3 comprises 12 residues. CDR1 and CDR2 from the germline V gene are MGHRA and YSYEKL. V shed 6 bases and J shed 3 bases, with 6 bases lying between them. The CDR3 bases are TGCGCCAGCAGTGAACGCTACAATGAGCAGTTCTTC. Protein product: CASSERYNEQFF.

This clone was observed a few times. The chain is built from TRBV12-5 and TRBJ1-2; the D gene is possibly TRBD1 (6 bases). Per germline, CDR1 LGHNT and CDR2 FRNRAP. V was cut by 4 bases and J by 4 bases, with 10 bases left in between. This CDR3 has 13 residues. CDR3 in DNA: TGTGCTAGTGGTTCGTGGGGGCCCTATGGCTACACCTTC. Translating gives CASGSWGPYGYTF.

The V and J genes are TRBV11-2 and TRBJ1-4; TRBD1 might be the D (6 bases). The CDR3 extends over 15 amino acids. V lost 5 bases and J lost 7, with 17 bases in between. CDR1 and CDR2 (germline): SGHAT, FQNNGV. The CDR3 protein is CASSPSGGPTEKLFF. In nucleotides, the CDR3 is TGTGCCAGCAGCCCGAGCGGGGGGCCGACTGAAAAACTGTTTTTT.

The V gene is TRBV5-6, the J gene TRBJ2-3, with D uncertain. Trimming pared 2 bases from V and 6 bases from J, leaving 4 bases between. The CDR3 runs to 11 residues. Per the germline V gene, CDR1 is SGHDT and CDR2 is YYEEEE. The CDR3 coding sequence is TGTGCCAGCAGCTTAGAGGATACGCAGTATTTT. Translated: CASSLEDTQYF.

The V gene is TRBV30, the J gene TRBJ2-1; D not certain. CDR1 is GTSNPN and CDR2 is SVGIG in the germline V gene (reference sequence). V gave up 7 bases and J gave up 8 bases, with 12 bases separating them. The CDR3 covers 11 residues. In DNA form, the CDR3 reads TGTGCCTCTGGAGTAAGGGATGAGCAGTTCTTC. The encoded protein is CASGVRDEQFF.

CDR3 coding DNA: TGTGCCAGCAGTGAATCGCCAGGGCCATCCTCTGGGGCCAACGTCCTGACTTTC. Encoded protein: CASSESPGPSSGANVLTF. V is TRBV2 and J is TRBJ2-6; the D gene is possibly TRBD1 (5 bases). Germline V gene lookup returns CDR1 SNHLY and CDR2 FYNNEI. Deletions cut 2 bases from V and 0 bases from J, with 14 bases between. The CDR3 runs 18 residues.

This clone was recorded a few times. V is TRBV7-9 and J is TRBJ1-6, with 8 bases that match TRBD1. V lost 5 bases and J lost 8; bases outside the gene matches: 8. CDR1 is SEHNR and CDR2 is FQNEAQ in the germline V gene (reference sequence). The CDR3 extends over 15 amino acids. CDR3 coding DNA: TGTGCCAGCAGCACATCGGACAGGGTAGATTCACCCCTCCACTTT. As protein: CASSTSDRVDSPLHF.

This chain links TRBV30 with TRBJ1-4; unclear D gene. Germline CDR1 and CDR2: GTSNPN and SVGIG (reference sequence). Deletions cut 0 bases from V and 7 bases from J, with 3 bases between. CDR3 size: 11 residues. CDR3 sequence: CAWSVGEKLFF. The CDR3 DNA reads as TGTGCCTGGAGTGTAGGTGAAAAACTGTTTTTT.

This chain links TRBV15 with TRBJ1-5; D call uncertain. Looked up from germline, CDR1 is LNHNV and CDR2 is YYDKDF (reference sequence). V lost 1 base to trimming and J lost 4 bases, with 26 bases between them. The CDR3 has 20 residues. The CDR3 here is CATSRVPGTGSQVINQPQHF. As DNA, the CDR3 is TGTGCCACCAGCAGAGTACCCGGTACGGGGTCTCAAGTAATTAATCAGCCCCAGCATTTT.